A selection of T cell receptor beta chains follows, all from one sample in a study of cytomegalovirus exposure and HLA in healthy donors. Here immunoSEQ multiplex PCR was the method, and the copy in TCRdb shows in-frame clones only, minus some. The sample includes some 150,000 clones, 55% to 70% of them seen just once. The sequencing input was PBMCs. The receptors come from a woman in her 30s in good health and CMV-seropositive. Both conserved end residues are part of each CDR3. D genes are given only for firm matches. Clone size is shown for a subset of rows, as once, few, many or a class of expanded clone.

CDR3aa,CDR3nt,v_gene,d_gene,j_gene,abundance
CAWRGGRIMNTEAFF,TGTGCCTGGAGAGGGGGAAGAATCATGAACACTGAAGCTTTCTTT,TRBV30,-,TRBJ1-1,-
CASRWGHNNSPLHF,TGTGCCAGCAGATGGGGCCACAATAATTCCCCCCTCCACTTT,TRBV5-6,-,TRBJ1-6,few
CASSQEPSGDEQYF,TGTGCCAGCAGCCAAGAACCGAGCGGTGACGAGCAGTACTTC,TRBV4-2,-,TRBJ2-7,-
CASRTQGYYEQYF,TGTGCCAGCAGAACACAGGGGTACTACGAGCAGTACTTC,TRBV2,TRBD1,TRBJ2-7,once
CASKTGDTQYF,TGTGCCAGCAAGACAGGAGATACGCAGTATTTT,TRBV2,-,TRBJ2-3,-
CASRKDRAGTEAFF,TGTGCCAGCAGAAAAGACAGGGCTGGAACTGAAGCTTTCTTT,TRBV5-5,TRBD1,TRBJ1-1,few
CASSPSSGFNQPQHF,TGTGCCAGCTCACCGTCGTCGGGGTTCAATCAGCCCCAGCATTTT,TRBV18,-,TRBJ1-5,-
CASVRTNTEAFF,TGTGCCAGTGTTCGCACTAACACTGAAGCTTTCTTT,TRBV6-1,-,TRBJ1-1,few
CASSYGDRGHEQFF,TGTGCCAGCAGTTACGGCGACAGGGGACATGAGCAGTTCTTC,TRBV6-6,TRBD1,TRBJ2-1,-
CASRWSPKEGYTF,TGTGCCAGCAGATGGTCCCCTAAGGAGGGCTACACCTTC,TRBV28,-,TRBJ1-2,-
CAKGDGYTF,TGCGCCAAAGGGGATGGCTACACCTTC,TRBV10-1,-,TRBJ1-2,-
CASRTGPNEKLFF,TGTGCCAGCAGGACAGGGCCTAATGAAAAACTGTTTTTT,TRBV6-5,TRBD1,TRBJ1-4,-
CASSQPRGRLFF,TGTGCCAGCAGCCAACCCAGGGGGAGGCTGTTTTTT,TRBV7-6,TRBD1,TRBJ1-4,-
CASSLVGRGNTEAFF,TGTGCCAGCAGCTTAGTAGGCAGGGGAAACACTGAAGCTTTCTTT,TRBV11-2,-,TRBJ1-1,once
CASSRQVHSGNTIYF,TGTGCCAGCAGCCGACAGGTGCACTCTGGAAACACCATATATTTT,TRBV13,-,TRBJ1-3,few
CASSSQLAGYQETQYF,TGTGCCAGCAGTTCACAACTAGCGGGGTACCAAGAGACCCAGTACTTC,TRBV25-1,TRBD2,TRBJ2-5,once
CASSQGVHPGRNTQYF,TGTGCCAGCAGCCAAGGCGTCCATCCCGGTCGCAATACGCAGTATTTT,TRBV14,-,TRBJ2-3,-
CASSIGQGAGTGELFF,TGTGCCAGTAGTATTGGCCAGGGGGCCGGTACCGGGGAGCTGTTTTTT,TRBV19,TRBD1,TRBJ2-2,-
CSVAGRLNYEQYF,TGCAGCGTAGCCGGGAGGCTGAACTACGAGCAGTACTTC,TRBV29-1,TRBD2,TRBJ2-7,-
CSSRGAGDEQFF,TGCAGCTCCCGAGGGGCAGGGGATGAGCAGTTCTTC,TRBV29-1,-,TRBJ2-1,-
CASSEGPGHTF,TGTGCCAGCAGTGAAGGCCCCGGTCACACCTTC,TRBV2,-,TRBJ1-2,few
CSVRTAMNTEAFF,TGCAGCGTGAGGACAGCTATGAACACTGAAGCTTTCTTT,TRBV29-1,-,TRBJ1-1,-
CASSLGTGGSLRFGNTIYF,TGCGCCAGCAGCTTAGGGACAGGGGGCTCTCTTCGATTTGGAAACACCATATATTTT,TRBV5-1,TRBD1,TRBJ1-3,-
CASSKVGSQPANYGYTF,TGTGCCAGCAGCAAAGTGGGTAGCCAGCCCGCTAACTATGGCTACACCTTC,TRBV21-1,-,TRBJ1-2,-
CASSLFGGTNYEQYF,TGTGCCAGCAGCCTCTTCGGGGGGACGAACTACGAGCAGTACTTC,TRBV14,TRBD2,TRBJ2-7,-
CASSQGGEQYF,TGCGCCAGCAGCCAGGGGGGCGAGCAGTACTTC,TRBV5-1,-,TRBJ2-7,-
CANRQQGARYGYTF,TGTGCCAACCGACAACAGGGGGCCCGCTATGGCTACACCTTC,TRBV6-1,TRBD1,TRBJ1-2,-
CASTGGQEGSYEQYF,TGTGCCAGTACCGGGGGACAGGAGGGGTCCTACGAGCAGTACTTC,TRBV7-9,TRBD1,TRBJ2-7,few
CASSVDRVYGYTF,TGCGCCAGCAGCGTGGACAGGGTCTATGGCTACACCTTC,TRBV5-1,TRBD1,TRBJ1-2,-
CASSVLQGVRYIQYF,TGTGCCAGCAGCGTTCTACAGGGGGTGAGGTACATTCAGTACTTC,TRBV6-5,TRBD1,TRBJ2-4,-
CASSDITGYNEQYF,TGTGCCAGCAGTGATATAACGGGGTACAACGAGCAGTACTTC,TRBV27,-,TRBJ2-7,once
CASSRDSMVSPLHF,TGTGCCAGCAGTAGGGACAGTATGGTTTCACCCCTCCACTTT,TRBV9,TRBD1,TRBJ1-6,-
CASSPSDGGTGELFF,TGTGCCAGCAGTCCATCGGACGGGGGCACCGGGGAGCTGTTTTTT,TRBV6-1,-,TRBJ2-2,-
CASSASGSSEQYF,TGTGCCAGCAGCGCGAGCGGGAGTAGCGAGCAGTACTTC,TRBV11-3,TRBD2,TRBJ2-7,-
CASSLYGSHYEQYF,TGTGCCAGCAGTTTATATGGGTCCCACTACGAGCAGTACTTC,TRBV27,-,TRBJ2-7,-
CASSSQGAQNEKLFF,TGCGCCAGCAGCTCACAGGGGGCGCAGAATGAAAAACTGTTTTTT,TRBV5-1,TRBD1,TRBJ1-4,-
CASSIPQGDGYTF,TGTGCCAGTAGTATCCCACAGGGCGACGGCTACACCTTC,TRBV19,-,TRBJ1-2,-
CASSLGLAGGSYEQYF,TGTGCCAGCAGCTTAGGACTAGCGGGAGGGTCCTACGAGCAGTACTTC,TRBV13,TRBD2,TRBJ2-7,-
CASTRTGSHEQYF,TGTGCCAGCACTCGGACAGGGTCCCACGAGCAGTACTTC,TRBV6-1,TRBD1,TRBJ2-7,few
CASSLDTVVEGYTF,TGTGCCAGCAGCTTAGACACGGTTGTGGAGGGCTACACCTTC,TRBV7-2,-,TRBJ1-2,-
CASSLARSYEQYF,TGTGCCAGCAGTTTAGCCAGATCCTACGAGCAGTACTTC,TRBV27,-,TRBJ2-7,-
CASSGQGSRYEQYF,TGTGCCAGCAGTGGACAGGGGAGCCGCTACGAGCAGTACTTC,TRBV6-1,TRBD1,TRBJ2-7,-
CASSYQVSAYEQYF,TGTGCCAGCAGTTATCAGGTATCAGCCTACGAGCAGTACTTC,TRBV6-5,-,TRBJ2-7,-
CASSQGYGGAANEQFF,TGCGCCAGCAGCCAAGGATACGGGGGGGCCGCAAATGAGCAGTTCTTC,TRBV4-1,TRBD2,TRBJ2-1,medium-sized
CASSTSSGSAYEQYF,TGCGCCAGCAGCACCTCTAGCGGGTCTGCCTACGAGCAGTACTTC,TRBV5-1,TRBD2,TRBJ2-7,-
CASSLAGGHNEQFF,TGTGCCAGCAGTCTAGCGGGAGGACACAATGAGCAGTTCTTC,TRBV6-5,TRBD2,TRBJ2-1,-
CASSEQAGTEAFF,TGTGCCAGCAGTGAACAAGCGGGTACTGAAGCTTTCTTT,TRBV2,-,TRBJ1-1,few
CAGRDRAIYGYTF,TGTGCCGGACGGGACAGGGCCATCTATGGCTACACCTTC,TRBV30,TRBD1,TRBJ1-2,-
CASSFDRKTHEKLFF,TGTGCCAGCAGCTTTGACAGAAAGACCCACGAAAAACTGTTTTTT,TRBV7-9,-,TRBJ1-4,-
CASSPRQTDTQYF,TGTGCCAGCTCACCGAGACAAACAGATACGCAGTATTTT,TRBV18,-,TRBJ2-3,-
CASSLLTGRTDTQYF,TGTGCCAGCAGTCTCTTAACAGGGCGCACAGATACGCAGTATTTT,TRBV6-5,-,TRBJ2-3,-
CSVVGGIEQYF,TGCAGCGTTGTAGGAGGGATTGAGCAGTACTTC,TRBV29-1,-,TRBJ2-7,once
CASSDGGIDEQYF,TGTGCCAGCAGTGACGGAGGGATCGACGAGCAGTACTTC,TRBV2,-,TRBJ2-7,large